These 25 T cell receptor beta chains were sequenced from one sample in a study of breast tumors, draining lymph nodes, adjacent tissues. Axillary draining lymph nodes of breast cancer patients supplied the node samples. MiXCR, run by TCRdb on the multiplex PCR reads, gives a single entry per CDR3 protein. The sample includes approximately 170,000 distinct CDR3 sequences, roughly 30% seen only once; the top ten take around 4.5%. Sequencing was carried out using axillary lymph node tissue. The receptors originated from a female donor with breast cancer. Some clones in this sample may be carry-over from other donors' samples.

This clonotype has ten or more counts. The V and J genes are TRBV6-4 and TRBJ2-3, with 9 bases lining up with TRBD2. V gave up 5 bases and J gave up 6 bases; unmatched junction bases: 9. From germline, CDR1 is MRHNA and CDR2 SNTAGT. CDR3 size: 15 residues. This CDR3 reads CASSTAGGGSDTQYF. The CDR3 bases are TGTGCCAGCAGTACAGCGGGGGGCGGGTCGGATACGCAGTATTTT.

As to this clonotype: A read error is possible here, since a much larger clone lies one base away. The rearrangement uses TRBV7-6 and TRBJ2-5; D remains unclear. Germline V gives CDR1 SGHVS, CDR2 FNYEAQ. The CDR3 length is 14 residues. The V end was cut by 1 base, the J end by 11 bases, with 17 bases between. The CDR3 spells CASSLDFSYNEQYF. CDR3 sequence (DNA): TGTGCCAGCAGCTTAGATTTCTCCTACAATGAGCAGTACTTC.

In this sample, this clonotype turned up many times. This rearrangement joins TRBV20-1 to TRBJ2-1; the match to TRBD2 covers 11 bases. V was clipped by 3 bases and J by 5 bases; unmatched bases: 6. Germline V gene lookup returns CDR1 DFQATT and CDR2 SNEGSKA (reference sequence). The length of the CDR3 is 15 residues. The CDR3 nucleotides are TGCAGTGCTAGGATTAGCGGGAGGGTTCACAATGAGCAGTTCTTC. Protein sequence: CSARISGRVHNEQFF.

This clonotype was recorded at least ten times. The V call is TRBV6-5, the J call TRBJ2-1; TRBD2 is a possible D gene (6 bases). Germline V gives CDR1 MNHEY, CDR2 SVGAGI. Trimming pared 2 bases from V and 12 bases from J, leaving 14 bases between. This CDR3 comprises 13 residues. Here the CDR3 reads CASSYPRLGRQFF. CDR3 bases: TGTGCCAGCAGTTACCCACGACTAGGGAGGCAGTTCTTC.

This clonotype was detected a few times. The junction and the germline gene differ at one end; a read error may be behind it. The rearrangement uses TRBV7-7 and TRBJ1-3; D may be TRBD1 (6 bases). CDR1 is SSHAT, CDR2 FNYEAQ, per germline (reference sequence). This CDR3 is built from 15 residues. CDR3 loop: CASSYTDSPGNTIHF. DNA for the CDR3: TGTGCTAGCAGCTATACGGACAGCCCGGGAAACACCATACATTTT.

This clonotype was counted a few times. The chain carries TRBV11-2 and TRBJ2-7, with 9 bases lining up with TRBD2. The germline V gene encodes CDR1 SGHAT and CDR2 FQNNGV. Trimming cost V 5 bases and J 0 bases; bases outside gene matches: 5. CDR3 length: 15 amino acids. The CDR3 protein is CASSARTSASYEQYF. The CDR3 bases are TGTGCCAGCAGCGCCAGGACTAGCGCCTCCTACGAGCAGTACTTC. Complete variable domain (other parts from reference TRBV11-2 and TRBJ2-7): EAGVAQSPRYKIIEKRQSVAFWCNPISGHATLYWYQQILGQGPKLLIQFQNNGVVDDSQLPKDRFSAERLKGVDSTLKIQPAKLEDSAVYLCASSARTSASYEQYFGPGTRLTVT.

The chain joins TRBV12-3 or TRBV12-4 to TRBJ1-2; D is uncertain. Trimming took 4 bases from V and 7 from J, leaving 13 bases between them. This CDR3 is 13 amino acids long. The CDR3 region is CASSSSREVGYTF. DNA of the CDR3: TGTGCCAGCAGTTCATCAAGGGAGGTTGGCTACACCTTC.

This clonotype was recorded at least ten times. DNA of the CDR3: TGCGCCAGCAGCTTGGAAACAGGGCTGTGGGAGCAGTACTTC. This sequence encodes CASSLETGLWEQYF. The chain joins TRBV5-1 to TRBJ2-7; TRBD1 might be the D (6 bases). This CDR3 region has 14 residues. Germline V CDR1 and CDR2: SGHRS, YFSETQ. V was trimmed by 0 bases and J by 7 bases, leaving 14 bases between them.

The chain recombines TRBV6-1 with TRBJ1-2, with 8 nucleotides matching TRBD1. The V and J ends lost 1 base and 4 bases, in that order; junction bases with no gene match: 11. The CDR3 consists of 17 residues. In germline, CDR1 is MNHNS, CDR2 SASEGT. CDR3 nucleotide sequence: TGTGCCAGCAGTGAAGAGAAGACAGGGGTCCGTAGCTATGGCTACACCTTC. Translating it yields CASSEEKTGVRSYGYTF.

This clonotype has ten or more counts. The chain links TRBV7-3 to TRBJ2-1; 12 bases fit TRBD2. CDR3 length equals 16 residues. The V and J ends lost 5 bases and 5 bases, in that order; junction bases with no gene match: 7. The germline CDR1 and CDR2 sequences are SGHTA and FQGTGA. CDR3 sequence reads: CASSAPGLAGNNEQFF. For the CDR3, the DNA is TGTGCCAGCAGCGCCCCGGGACTAGCGGGTAACAATGAGCAGTTCTTC. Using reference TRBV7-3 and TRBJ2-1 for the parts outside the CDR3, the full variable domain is GAGVSQTPSNKVTEKGKYVELRCDPISGHTALYWYRQSLGQGPEFLIYFQGTGAADDSGLPNDRFFAVRPEGSVSTLKIQRTERGDSAVYLCASSAPGLAGNNEQFFGPGTRLTVL.

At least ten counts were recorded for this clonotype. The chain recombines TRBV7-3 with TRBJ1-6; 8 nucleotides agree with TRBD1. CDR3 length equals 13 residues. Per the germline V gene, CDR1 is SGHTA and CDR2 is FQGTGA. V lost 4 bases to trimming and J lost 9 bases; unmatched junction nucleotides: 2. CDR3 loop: CASSSGGGSPLHF. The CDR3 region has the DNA TGTGCCAGCAGCTCAGGGGGCGGTTCACCCCTCCACTTT. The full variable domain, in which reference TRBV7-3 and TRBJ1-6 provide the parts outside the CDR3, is GAGVSQTPSNKVTEKGKYVELRCDPISGHTALYWYRQSLGQGPEFLIYFQGTGAADDSGLPNDRFFAVRPEGSVSTLKIQRTERGDSAVYLCASSSGGGSPLHFGNGTRLTVT.

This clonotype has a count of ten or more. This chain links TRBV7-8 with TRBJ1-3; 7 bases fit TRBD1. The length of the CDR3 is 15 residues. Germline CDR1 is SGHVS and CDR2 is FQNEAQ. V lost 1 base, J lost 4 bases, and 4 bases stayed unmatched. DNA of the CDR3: TGTGCCAGCAGCTTAGGGACAGGAGGAGGAAACACCATATATTTT. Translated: CASSLGTGGGNTIYF.

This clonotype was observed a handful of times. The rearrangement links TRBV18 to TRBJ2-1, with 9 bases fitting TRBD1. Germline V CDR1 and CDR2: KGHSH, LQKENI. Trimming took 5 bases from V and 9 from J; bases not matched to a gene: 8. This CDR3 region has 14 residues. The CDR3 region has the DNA TGTGCCAGCTCAACCTCGGACAGGGGTGGTGAGCAGTTCTTC. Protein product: CASSTSDRGGEQFF.

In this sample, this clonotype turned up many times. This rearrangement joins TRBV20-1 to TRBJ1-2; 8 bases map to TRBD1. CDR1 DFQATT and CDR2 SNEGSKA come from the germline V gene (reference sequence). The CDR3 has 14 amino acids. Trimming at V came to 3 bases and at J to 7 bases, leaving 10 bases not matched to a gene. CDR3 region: CSARAGQGVSGYTF. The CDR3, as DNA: TGCAGTGCTAGGGCCGGACAGGGAGTTAGTGGCTACACCTTC.

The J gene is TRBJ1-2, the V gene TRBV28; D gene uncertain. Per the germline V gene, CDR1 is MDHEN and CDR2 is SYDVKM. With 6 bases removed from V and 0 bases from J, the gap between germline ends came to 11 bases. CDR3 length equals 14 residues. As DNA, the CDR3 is TGTGCCAGCAGCCATAACACAGCTAACTATGGCTACACCTTC. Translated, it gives CASSHNTANYGYTF.

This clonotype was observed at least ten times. The CDR3 here is CASSPQGADEQYF. The CDR3 nucleotides are TGTGCCAGCTCACCGCAGGGGGCCGACGAGCAGTACTTC. The chain employs TRBV18 and TRBJ2-7; 8 bases fit TRBD1. The trim removed 3 bases at V and 5 bases at J, leaving 3 bases unmatched. CDR3 length: 13 residues. The germline CDR1 and CDR2 sequences are KGHSH and LQKENI.

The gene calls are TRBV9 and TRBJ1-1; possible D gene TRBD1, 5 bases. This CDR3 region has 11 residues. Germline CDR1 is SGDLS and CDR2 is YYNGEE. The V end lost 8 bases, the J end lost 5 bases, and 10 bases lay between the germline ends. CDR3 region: CASGRGTEAFF. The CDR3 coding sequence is TGTGCCAGTGGGCGGGGGACTGAAGCTTTCTTT.

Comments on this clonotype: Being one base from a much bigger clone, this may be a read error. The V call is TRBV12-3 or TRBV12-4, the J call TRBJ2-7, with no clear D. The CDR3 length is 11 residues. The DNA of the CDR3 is TGTGCCGGCAGTTATACCTACGAGCAGTACTTC. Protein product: CAGSYTYEQYF.

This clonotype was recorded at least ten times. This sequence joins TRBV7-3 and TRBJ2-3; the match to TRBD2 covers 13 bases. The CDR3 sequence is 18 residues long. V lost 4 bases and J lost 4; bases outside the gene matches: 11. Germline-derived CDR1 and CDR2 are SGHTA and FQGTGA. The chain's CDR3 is CASSSGQTSGRVADTQYF. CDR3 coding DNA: TGTGCCAGCAGCTCGGGACAAACTAGCGGGAGGGTGGCAGATACGCAGTATTTT.

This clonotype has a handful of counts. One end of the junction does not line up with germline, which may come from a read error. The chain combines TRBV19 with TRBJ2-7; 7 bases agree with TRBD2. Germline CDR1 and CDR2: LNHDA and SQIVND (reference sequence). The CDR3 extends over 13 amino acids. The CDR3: CATSGGSWYGQYF. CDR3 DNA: TGTGCCACTAGCGGCGGGAGTTGGTACGGGCAGTACTTC. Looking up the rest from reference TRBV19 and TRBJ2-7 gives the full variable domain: DGGITQSPKYLFRKEGQNVTLSCEQNLNHDAMYWYRQDPGQGLRLIYYSQIVNDFQKGDIAEGYSVSREKKESFPLTVTSAQKNPTAFYLCATSGGSWYGQYFGPGTRLTVT.

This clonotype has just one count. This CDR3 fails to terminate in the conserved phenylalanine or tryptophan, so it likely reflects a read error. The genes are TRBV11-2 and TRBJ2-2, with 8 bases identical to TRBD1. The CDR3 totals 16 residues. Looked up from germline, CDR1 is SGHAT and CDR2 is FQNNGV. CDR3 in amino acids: CASSPSGGAYTGELFL. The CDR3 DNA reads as TGTGCCAGCAGCCCCTCAGGGGGCGCCTACACCGGAGAGCTGTTTTTG.

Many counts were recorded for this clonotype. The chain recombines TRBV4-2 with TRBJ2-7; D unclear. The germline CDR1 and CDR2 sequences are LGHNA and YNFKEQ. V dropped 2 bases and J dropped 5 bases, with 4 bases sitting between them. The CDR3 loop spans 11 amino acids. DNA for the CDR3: TGTGCCAGCAGCCAAACCCACGAGCAGTACTTC. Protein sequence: CASSQTHEQYF.

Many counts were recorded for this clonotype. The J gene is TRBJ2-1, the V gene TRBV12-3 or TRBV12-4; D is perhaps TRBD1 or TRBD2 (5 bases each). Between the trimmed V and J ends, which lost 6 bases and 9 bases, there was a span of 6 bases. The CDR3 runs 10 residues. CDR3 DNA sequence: TGTGCCAGCAGGGGGACTGAGCAGTTCTTC. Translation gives CASRGTEQFF.

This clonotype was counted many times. As DNA, the CDR3 is TGTGCCAGCAGTGAACAGGGGGGTCAGCCCCAGCATTTT. Translated, it gives CASSEQGGQPQHF. This chain links TRBV6-4 with TRBJ1-5; 8 nucleotides agree with TRBD1. The V segment lost 3 bases and the J segment 6 bases; nucleotides outside the gene matches: 1. Germline V gene data show CDR1 as MRHNA and CDR2 as SNTAGT. CDR3 size: 13 residues.

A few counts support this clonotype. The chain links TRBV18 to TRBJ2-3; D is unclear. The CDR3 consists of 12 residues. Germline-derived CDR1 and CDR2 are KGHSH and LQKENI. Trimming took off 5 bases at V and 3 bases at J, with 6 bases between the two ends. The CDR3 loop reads CASSGETDTQYF. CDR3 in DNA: TGTGCCAGCTCAGGGGAAACAGATACGCAGTATTTT.